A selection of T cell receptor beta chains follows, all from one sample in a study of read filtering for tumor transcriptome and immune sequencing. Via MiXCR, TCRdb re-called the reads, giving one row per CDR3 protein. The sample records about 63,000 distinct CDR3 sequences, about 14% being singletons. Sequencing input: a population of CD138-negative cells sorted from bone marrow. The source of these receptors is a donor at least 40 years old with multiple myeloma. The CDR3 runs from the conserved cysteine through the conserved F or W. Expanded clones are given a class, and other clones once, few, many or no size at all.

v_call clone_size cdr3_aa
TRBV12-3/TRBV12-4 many CASSHRTENTEAFF
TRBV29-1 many CSVGDTYEQYF
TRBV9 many CASSARGTSGKVDEQFF
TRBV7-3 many CASSLAARGGYEQYF
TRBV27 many CASSFDVAGGVHNEQFF
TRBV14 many CASSQVGGLSNYEQYF
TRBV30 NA CAWSVGQGSYEQYF
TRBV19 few CASSPRGGSNQPQHF
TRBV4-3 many CASSQVVGGAYEQYF
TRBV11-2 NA CASSKLEGGSYEQYF
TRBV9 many CASSVAGSNEQFF
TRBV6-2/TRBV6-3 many CASSPGPRKDEQFF
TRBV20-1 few CSARAGGRYEQYF
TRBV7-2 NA CASSLAIGGANTEAFF
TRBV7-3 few CASSPSGAGDTEAFF
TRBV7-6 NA CASSSYSYEQYF
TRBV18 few CASSLNPGDTQYF
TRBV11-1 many CASSLRESSYNEQFF
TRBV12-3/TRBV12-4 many CASSLTTEAFF
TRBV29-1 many CSVEEEGGDAQPQHF
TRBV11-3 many CASSLRGHTEAFF
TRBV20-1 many CSARDHRGLVDGYTF
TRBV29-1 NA CSVGGSIPGEQFF
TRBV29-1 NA CSAGGQPPMNTEAFF
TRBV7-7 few CASSSRQGQETQYF
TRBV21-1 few CASSIRTGATQPQHF
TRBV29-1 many CSVNTGNTEAFF
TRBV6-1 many CASSEALRVWETQYF
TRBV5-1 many CASSPRTSGSFYEQYF
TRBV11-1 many CASSLGDRGYNTEAFF
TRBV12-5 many CASGPGTGGQPQHF
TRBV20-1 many CSASLAGGPYEQYF
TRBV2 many CARTLAGTVSNEQFF
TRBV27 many CASSFGTTPGTDTQYF
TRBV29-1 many CSAAAEGVAGELFF
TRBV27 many CASGPSGTYNEQFF
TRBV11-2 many CASSLGGRPLDTQYF
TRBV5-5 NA CASSSPGVRYEQYF
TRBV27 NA CASSDPGLAANEQSF
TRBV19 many CASSIRDSQNEQFF
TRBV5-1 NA CASSLQTVYGYTF
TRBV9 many CASSPSIGGLANEQFF
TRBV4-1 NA CASSQAGAGGADTQYF
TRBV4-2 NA CASSQDRSVQETQYF
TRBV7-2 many CASSLGGITEAFF
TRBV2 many CASSPGTSGSYEQYF
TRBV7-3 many CASSPALNTEAFF
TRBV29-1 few CSASGTRSYNEQFF